The rows below give T cell receptor beta chains drawn from one sample of a study of T cells after yellow fever vaccination. One entry per CDR3 protein, called by TCRdb with MiXCR from the 5' RACE reads. The sample lists over 300,000 distinct CDR3 sequences, 4.1% occurring once. Source: PBMCs, taken 5 days after the yellow fever booster vaccination. The source of these receptors is a man in his late teens or twenties who received the YFV17D yellow fever vaccine. CDR3s leave out the opening cysteine and the closing phenylalanine or tryptophan. The order of the fields is CDR3 protein, CDR3 length, V gene.

CDR3: ASSVAQSGTGELF
length: 13
V: TRBV7-2

CDR3: ASSPPAGGQIDTQY
length: 14
V: TRBV9

CDR3: ASSMQGTDTQY
length: 11
V: TRBV19

CDR3: ASSYYSGQNYGYT
length: 13
V: TRBV6-5

CDR3: ASSSSQGFTEAF
length: 12
V: TRBV5-1

CDR3: ASSAGPGANVLT
length: 12
V: TRBV5-4

CDR3: ASSWTPVTDTQY
length: 12
V: TRBV5-1

CDR3: ASSVQGADTGELF
length: 13
V: TRBV9

CDR3: ASSSTGEVTDTQY
length: 13
V: TRBV18

CDR3: ASKAGGAGETQY
length: 12
V: TRBV12-3/TRBV12-4

CDR3: ASSLMRASREQETQY
length: 15
V: TRBV7-6

CDR3: ASSHMGQPNTEAF
length: 13
V: TRBV6-5

CDR3: ASSPPGGRGEQF
length: 12
V: TRBV18

CDR3: SATTSDSNQPQH
length: 12
V: TRBV29-1

CDR3: ASSISLRPQETQY
length: 13
V: TRBV7-8

CDR3: ASRRGQGTQAEQY
length: 13
V: TRBV4-1

CDR3: ASTQYNEQF
length: 9
V: TRBV6-2/TRBV6-3

CDR3: SARDRGPTEAF
length: 11
V: TRBV20-1

CDR3: ASSQGARYEQF
length: 11
V: TRBV14

CDR3: AISDPDRGTDTQY
length: 13
V: TRBV10-3

CDR3: ASSFSGTLHSPLH
length: 13
V: TRBV7-2

CDR3: SGGDNYELY
length: 9
V: TRBV29-1

CDR3: ASSFVGQDYEQY
length: 12
V: TRBV11-1

CDR3: ATSDRGQGFPQY
length: 12
V: TRBV24-1

CDR3: ASSLNGAKNIQY
length: 12
V: TRBV12-3/TRBV12-4

CDR3: ASSLSPGAGGNEKLF
length: 15
V: TRBV5-1

CDR3: SVEEMRGYGYT
length: 11
V: TRBV29-1

CDR3: ASSLTSGGRDTQY
length: 13
V: TRBV6-5

CDR3: ASSQARTGGGSDTQY
length: 15
V: TRBV4-3

CDR3: ASSYSDVGGPDSPLH
length: 15
V: TRBV6-2/TRBV6-3

CDR3: ASSLFLDTQY
length: 10
V: TRBV7-8

CDR3: ASSQDRGSGYEKLF
length: 14
V: TRBV4-3

CDR3: AWNPGGGNQPQH
length: 12
V: TRBV30

CDR3: ASSLALGQQPQH
length: 12
V: TRBV5-6

CDR3: ASSVKGVEETQY
length: 12
V: TRBV5-1

CDR3: AWEGGANEKLF
length: 11
V: TRBV20-1

CDR3: ASSREAGETQY
length: 11
V: TRBV7-9

CDR3: SARDQGLVNLF
length: 11
V: TRBV20-1